This T cell receptor beta chain was found in a study of vaccination and CD4 T cells after COVID-19. Stated treatment: roughly 11-day PBMC culture with coronavirus spike peptide pools or control peptides (ViraFEST assay). CD4+ T cells of the unexposed donor were collected before the COVID-19 pandemic (2011-2018). Expanded clonotypes were found by TCR sequencing after peptide-pool stimulation (ViraFEST). Once cultured about 9 days, CD4+ T cells underwent isolation by negative selection. From unexposed donors, CD4+ T cells were probed, cells permitting, with SARS-CoV-2 S/N and four cold-coronavirus spikes. This CDR3 comprises 13 residues. Trimming pared 7 bases from V and 1 base from J, leaving 13 bases between. Germline CDR1 is SQVTM and CDR2 is ANQGSEA. Turning to this clonotype: As yet, its antigen is unknown.

Sequencing of DNA taken from cultured CD4+ T cells relied on the Oncomine TCR Beta short-read assay. Investigators obtained genomic DNA by extraction from cultured CD4+ T cells. TCRdb called the PCR reads again in MiXCR, with one record for every CDR3 protein. The sample lists some 11,000 distinct CDR3 sequences, about 40% occurring once. The rearrangement links TRBV29-1 to TRBJ1-1, with D possibly being TRBD1 (5 bases). Input material: CD4+ T cells from blood, cultured in vitro. This TCR derives from a human donor in good health. DNA of the CDR3: TGCAGCGGGGCTGAGGGGACGAACACTGAAGCTTTCTTT. Its translation is CSGAEGTNTEAFF.